This T cell receptor (beta chain) was captured in a study of CD4 T cell repertoires in COVID-19. Sequenced by immunoSEQ multiplex PCR; TCRdb stores in-frame clones only, minus some. The data show about 75,000 clones, roughly four fifths seen once. CDR3 length equals 14 residues. J was trimmed by 4 bases and V by 6 bases; bases with no gene match: 4. Germline assignment: CDR1 KGHSH and CDR2 LQKENI. The sample in question was CD4+ T cells from peripheral blood, obtained after recovery from COVID-19. V usage is TRBV18 and J usage is TRBJ2-1; 9 nucleotides align to TRBD2. This sequence was found in a human donor who had COVID-19. CDR3 amino acids: CASSNLAGYNEQFF. The CDR3 nucleotides read TGTGCCAGCTCGAACCTAGCGGGGTACAATGAGCAGTTCTTC.